This TCR beta chain was identified during a study of T cells after somatic rescue of genetic block. Some clones are missing from TCRdb's copy, which holds only in-frame ones; the method was immunoSEQ multiplex PCR. This table holds 14,000 to 15,000 clones, under 75% found once. This clone was observed once. This CDR3 is built from 15 residues. The V gene end was trimmed by 3 bases and the J gene end by 6 bases; junction bases not matched to a gene: 5. Germline CDR1 is KGHSH and CDR2 is LQKENI. J is TRBJ2-1 and V is TRBV18; 10 nucleotides line up with TRBD1. The receptor was derived from a boy aged 5 to 17. The sequenced sample consisted of peripheral blood mononuclear cells (PBMCs). CDR3 in amino acids: CASSPRTGGPNEQFF. CDR3 coding DNA: TGTGCCAGCTCACCCCGGACAGGGGGACCCAATGAGCAGTTCTTC.